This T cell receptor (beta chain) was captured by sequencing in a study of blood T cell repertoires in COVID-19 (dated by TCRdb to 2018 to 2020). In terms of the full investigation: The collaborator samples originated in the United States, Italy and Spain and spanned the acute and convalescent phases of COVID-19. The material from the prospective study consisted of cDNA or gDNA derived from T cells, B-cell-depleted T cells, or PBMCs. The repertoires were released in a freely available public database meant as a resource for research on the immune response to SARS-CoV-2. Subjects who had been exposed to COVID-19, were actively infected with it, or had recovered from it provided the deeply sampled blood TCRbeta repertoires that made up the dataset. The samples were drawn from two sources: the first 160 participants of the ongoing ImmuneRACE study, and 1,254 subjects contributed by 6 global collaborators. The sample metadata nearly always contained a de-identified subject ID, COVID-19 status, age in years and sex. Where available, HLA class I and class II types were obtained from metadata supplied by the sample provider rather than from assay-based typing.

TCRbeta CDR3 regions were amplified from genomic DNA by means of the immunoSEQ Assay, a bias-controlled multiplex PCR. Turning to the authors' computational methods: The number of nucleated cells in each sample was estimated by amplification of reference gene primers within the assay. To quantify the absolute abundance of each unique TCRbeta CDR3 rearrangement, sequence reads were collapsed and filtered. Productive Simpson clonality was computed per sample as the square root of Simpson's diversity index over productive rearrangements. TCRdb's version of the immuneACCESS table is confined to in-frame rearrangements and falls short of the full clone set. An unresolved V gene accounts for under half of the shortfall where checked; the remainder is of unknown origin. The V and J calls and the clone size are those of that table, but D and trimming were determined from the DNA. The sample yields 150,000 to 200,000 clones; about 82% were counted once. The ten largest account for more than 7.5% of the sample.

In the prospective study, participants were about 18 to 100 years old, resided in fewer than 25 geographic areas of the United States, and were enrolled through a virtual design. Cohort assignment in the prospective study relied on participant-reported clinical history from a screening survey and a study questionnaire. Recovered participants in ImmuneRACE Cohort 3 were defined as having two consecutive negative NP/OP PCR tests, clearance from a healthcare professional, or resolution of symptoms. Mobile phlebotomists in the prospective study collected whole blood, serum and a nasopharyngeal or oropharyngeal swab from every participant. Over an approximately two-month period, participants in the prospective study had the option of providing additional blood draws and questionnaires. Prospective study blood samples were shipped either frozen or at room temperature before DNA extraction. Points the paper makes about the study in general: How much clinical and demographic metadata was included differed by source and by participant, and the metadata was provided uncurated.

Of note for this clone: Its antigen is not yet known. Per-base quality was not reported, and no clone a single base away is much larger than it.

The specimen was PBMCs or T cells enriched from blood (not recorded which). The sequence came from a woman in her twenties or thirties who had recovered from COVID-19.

The base sequence is TGTGCCAGCAGTTACGACTGGTTACAAGAGACCCAGTACTTC. Its amino acids are CASSYDWLQETQYF. This receptor chain uses TRBV7-9 and TRBJ2-5; the D gene remains uncertain. CDR1 and CDR2 were assigned from the germline V gene (reference sequence) as SEHNR and FQNEAQ. Inclusive of the bounding cysteine and phenylalanine, the CDR3 is 14 residues long. Of all the DNA, just the CDR3 is kept, 42 bases in frame from base 1. V gives up 6 bases and J gives up 2 bases, and the segment between their germline ends measures 13 bases.